This TCR beta chain was sequenced in a study of blood T cell repertoires in COVID-19. Study overall: Sources were T cells, B-cell-depleted T cells, or PBMCs; the material itself was cDNA or gDNA.

This clone was found once. Sequencing was performed with immunoSEQ multiplex PCR; in TCRdb, only in-frame clones are kept and a portion is missing. The table includes some 150,000 clones, 89% detected once. The CDR3 covers 16 residues. V trimming: 4 bases; J trimming: 2 bases; junction bases outside the gene matches: 7. Germline-derived CDR1 and CDR2 are SGHNT and YENEEA. The source of this sequence is a human donor in a cohort sampled during active COVID-19. Input material: peripheral blood. The chain couples TRBV11-3 to TRBJ2-1; 8 nucleotides agree with TRBD2. For the CDR3, the DNA is TGTGCCAGCAGCTGGTCAAGCGGGGGAGCCTACAATGAGCAGTTCTTC. Translating it yields CASSWSSGGAYNEQFF.